This T cell receptor (beta chain) was obtained from a study of long-term antiretroviral therapy in people with HIV. The CDR3 totals 10 residues. V lost 5 bases to trimming and J lost 5 bases, with 7 bases between them. Germline CDR1 reads DFQATT; CDR2 reads SNEGSKA (reference sequence). At survey level, the immunoSEQ assay was run in its v3.0 version. Assay used: immunoSEQ multiplex PCR; TCRdb lists only in-frame clones, some missing. This sample has around 26,000 clones; 65% to 80% occur once, and the top ten carry approximately 4.9%. The sample consisted of unsorted PBMCs, taken 0.5 years after starting antiretroviral therapy. This TCR derives from a woman between 35 and 50 years old with HIV. The J gene is TRBJ2-7, the V gene TRBV20-1; D call uncertain. The CDR3 DNA reads as TGCAGTGCTCAAAAGGACGAGCAGTACTTC. It yields the protein CSAQKDEQYF.